This T cell receptor (beta chain) emerged from a study of cytomegalovirus exposure and HLA in healthy donors. CDR1 is SEHNR and CDR2 is FQNEAQ in the germline V gene (reference sequence). CDR3 length equals 13 residues. J lost 8 bases, V lost 6 bases, and 8 bases had no gene match. It was with 60 Vbeta and 13 Jbeta primers that the PCR ran. TCRdb's copy holds only in-frame clones and misses some; the assay was immunoSEQ multiplex PCR. The table records 95,000 to 150,000 clones, about 81% of them present only once. This clonotype originated in a woman in her 30s in good health and CMV-seronegative. This chain uses TRBV7-9 with TRBJ1-1; 8 nucleotides align to TRBD1. The source material was PBMCs. The CDR3 sequence: CASSSQGVGEAFF. Written as DNA, the CDR3 is TGTGCCAGCAGTTCACAGGGGGTGGGGGAAGCTTTCTTT.